This T cell receptor (beta chain) emerged from a study of CD8+ T cells in alopecia areata. Sample treatment: oral pan-JAK inhibitor, 5-10 mg twice daily. With regard to this clone: The antigen remains unidentified.

General observations from the study: Lesional scalp displayed greater clonality than normal scalp, most notably in alopecia totalis/universalis.

Between the trimmed V and J ends, which lost 3 bases and 0 bases, there was a span of 12 bases. The CDR3 loop spans 16 amino acids. The germline V gene has CDR1 PRHDT and CDR2 FYEKMQ (reference sequence). RNA extraction was followed by reverse transcription into cDNA, which acted as the sequencing template. Data came from immunoSEQ multiplex PCR; TCRdb stores just in-frame clones and leaves some out. Among under 150,000 clones listed, roughly 56% were seen once. This TCR was sampled from a human donor with alopecia areata. The sequences come from CD4+ T cells sorted from blood, collected at week 24, from a patient treated with tofacitinib. The rearrangement joins TRBV13 to TRBJ1-3; unclear D gene. CDR3 sequence (DNA): TGTGCCAGCAGCTTGAATATCCTTTACTCTGGAAACACCATATATTTT. The encoded protein is CASSLNILYSGNTIYF. Based on the CDR3 plus reference TRBV13 and TRBJ1-3, the full variable domain is AAGVIQSPRHLIKEKRETATLKCYPIPRHDTVYWYQQGPGQDPQFLISFYEKMQSDKGSIPDRFSAQQFSDYHSELNMSSLELGDSALYFCASSLNILYSGNTIYFGEGSWLTVV.